This TCR beta chain was identified during a study of blood T cell repertoires in COVID-19. Background on the study: Material from acute and convalescent COVID-19 was sourced from the United States, Italy and Spain.

Participants came from roughly 23 US areas, aged about 18 to 89 years. Membership in each cohort depended on participant-reported clinical history. Method: immunoSEQ multiplex PCR; TCRdb's copy keeps in-frame clones and lacks some. The repertoire holds roughly 200,000 clones, with roughly 89% as singletons. Trimming shortened V by 0 bases and J by 8 bases, and 10 bases separated the two germline ends. This CDR3 has 13 amino acids. Germline CDR1 and CDR2: LNHDA and SQIVND (reference sequence). The source of this sequence is a middle-aged woman with acute COVID-19. V usage is TRBV19 and J usage is TRBJ1-1; D not certain. Sequenced: PBMCs or T cells enriched from blood (not recorded which). CDR3 bases: TGTGCCAGTAGTATAGATCGGGTCGCAGAAGCTTTCTTT. Protein: CASSIDRVAEAFF.